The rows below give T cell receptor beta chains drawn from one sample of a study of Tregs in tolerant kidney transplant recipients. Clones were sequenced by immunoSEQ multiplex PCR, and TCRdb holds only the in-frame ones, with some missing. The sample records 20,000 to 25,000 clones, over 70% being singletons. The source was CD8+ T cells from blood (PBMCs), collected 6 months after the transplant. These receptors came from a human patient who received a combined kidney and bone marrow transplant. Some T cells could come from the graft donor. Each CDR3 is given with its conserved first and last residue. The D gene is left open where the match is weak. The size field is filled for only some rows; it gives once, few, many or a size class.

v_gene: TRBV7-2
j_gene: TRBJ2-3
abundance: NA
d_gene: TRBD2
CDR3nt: TGTGCCAGCAGCAGTCTAGCGGGAGACACAGATACGCAGTATTTT
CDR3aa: CASSSLAGDTDTQYF

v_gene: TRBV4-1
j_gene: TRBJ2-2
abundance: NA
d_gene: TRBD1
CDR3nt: TGCGCCAGCAGCCAAGATCCCTACAGGGGGCCCGGGGAGCTGTTTTTT
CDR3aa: CASSQDPYRGPGELFF

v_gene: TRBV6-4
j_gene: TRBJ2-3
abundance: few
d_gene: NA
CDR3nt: TGTGCCAGCAGTGACTCGGCTGGACCAGGAGGGCCAGATACGCAGTATTTT
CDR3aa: CASSDSAGPGGPDTQYF

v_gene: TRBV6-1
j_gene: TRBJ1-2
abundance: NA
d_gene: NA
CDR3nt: TGTGCCAGCAGTGAAGCGGCCGGGACAACTAACTATGGCTACACCTTC
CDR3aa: CASSEAAGTTNYGYTF

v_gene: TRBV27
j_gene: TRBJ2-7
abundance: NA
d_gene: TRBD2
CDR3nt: TGTGCCAGCAGAAAAGGAGCGGGAGGGTTCTACGAGCAGTACTTC
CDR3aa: CASRKGAGGFYEQYF

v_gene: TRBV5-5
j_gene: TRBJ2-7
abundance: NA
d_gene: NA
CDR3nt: TGTGCCAGCAGCTTGGACAGGGCCTTCTACGAGCAGTACTTC
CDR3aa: CASSLDRAFYEQYF

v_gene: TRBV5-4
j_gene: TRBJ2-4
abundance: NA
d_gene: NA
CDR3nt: TGTGCCAGCAGCTTGGACAGGGTCCCGTTAGCCAAAAACATTCAGTACTTC
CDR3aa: CASSLDRVPLAKNIQYF

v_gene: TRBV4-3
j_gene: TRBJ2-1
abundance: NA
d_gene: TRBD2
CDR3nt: TGCGCCAGCAGCCATCAGACTAGCGGGAGATTCCAGGAGCAGTTCTTC
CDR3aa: CASSHQTSGRFQEQFF

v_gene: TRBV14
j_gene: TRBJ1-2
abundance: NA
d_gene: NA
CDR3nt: TGTGCCAGCAGCCAATACAGGCTTCCTAACTATGGCTACACCTTC
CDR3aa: CASSQYRLPNYGYTF

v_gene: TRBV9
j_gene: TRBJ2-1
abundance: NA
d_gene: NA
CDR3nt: TGTGCCAGCAGCCCAGATCTCCAGGGCTCCTACAATGAGCAGTTCTTC
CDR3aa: CASSPDLQGSYNEQFF

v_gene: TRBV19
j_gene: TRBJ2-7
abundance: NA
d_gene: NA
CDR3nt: TGTGCCAGTAGTCTCGGGACTTCCTACGAGCAGTACTTC
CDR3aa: CASSLGTSYEQYF

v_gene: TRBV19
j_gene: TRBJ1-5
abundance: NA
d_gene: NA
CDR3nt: TGTGCCAGTAGTCCGACCTCCGGGACATATAGCAATCAGCCCCAGCATTTT
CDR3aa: CASSPTSGTYSNQPQHF

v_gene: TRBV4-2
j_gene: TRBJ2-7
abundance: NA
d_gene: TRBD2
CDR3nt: TGTGCCAGCAGCCAAAATACCGGGACTAGTGTGATAGGGCAGTACTTC
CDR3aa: CASSQNTGTSVIGQYF

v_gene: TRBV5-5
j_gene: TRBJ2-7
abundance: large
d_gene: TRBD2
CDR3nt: TGTGCCAGCAGCTCCCCTGGCGGGAGCAACTACGAGCAGTACTTC
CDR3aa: CASSSPGGSNYEQYF

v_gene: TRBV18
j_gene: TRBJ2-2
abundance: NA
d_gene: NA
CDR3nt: TGTGCCAGCTCACGCGTTACCGGGGAGCTGTTTTTT
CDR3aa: CASSRVTGELFF

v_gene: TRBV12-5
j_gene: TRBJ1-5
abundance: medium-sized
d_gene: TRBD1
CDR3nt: TGTGCTAGTGGCTACCCCGGGACAGTTCAGCCCCAGCATTTT
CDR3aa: CASGYPGTVQPQHF